The 13 T cell receptor beta chains reported below all come from one sample, sequenced in a study of blood T cell repertoires in COVID-19. Only in-frame clones appear in the TCRdb table, and some are missing; sequencing was by immunoSEQ multiplex PCR. The table includes 130,000 or so clones, roughly 84% detected once. Sequencing input: peripheral blood. All receptors derive from a woman aged 60-70 years with acute or convalescent COVID-19.

The rearrangement joins TRBV6-6 to TRBJ2-5; TRBD1 might be the D (6 bases). This CDR3 region has 13 residues. Germline V gene lookup returns CDR1 MNHNY and CDR2 SVGAGI (reference sequence). Between the trimmed V and J ends, which lost 5 bases and 2 bases, there was a span of 9 bases. CDR3 DNA: TGTGCCAGCAGTGGGGGCCGGCAAGAGACCCAGTACTTC. It specifies CASSGGRQETQYF.

V is TRBV11-3 and J is TRBJ2-5; D might be TRBD2 (7 bases). The CDR3 totals 18 residues. CDR1 and CDR2 (germline): SGHNT, YENEEA. Deletions cut 0 bases from V and 1 base from J, with 18 bases between. CDR3 nucleotide sequence: TGTGCCAGCAGCTTAGATCGGCGGGGGCTGAGAGTCCAAGAGACCCAGTACTTC. Its protein product is CASSLDRRGLRVQETQYF.

J is TRBJ2-2 and V is TRBV23-1, with TRBD1 matching over 7 bases. TRBV23-1 is reported as an ORF; its role is uncertain. Losses at the gene ends were 4 bases for V and 0 bases for J; bases not matched to a gene: 11. The CDR3 runs 18 residues. Here the CDR3 reads CASSPWSDRPSNTGELFF. CDR3 nucleotide sequence: TGCGCCAGCAGTCCCTGGTCGGACAGGCCATCGAACACCGGGGAGCTGTTTTTT.

The rearrangement uses TRBV15 and TRBJ2-5; D might be TRBD1 (6 bases). Trimming removed 0 bases at V and 4 bases at J, with 9 bases between. In germline, CDR1 is LNHNV, CDR2 YYDKDF (reference sequence). There are 14 residues in the CDR3. CDR3 sequence: CATSRDEGGETQYF. The CDR3 nucleotides read TGTGCCACCAGCAGAGATGAAGGGGGAGAGACCCAGTACTTC.

In this sample, this clone turned up a few times. The chain has TRBV6-5 and TRBJ2-5, with 10 bases fitting TRBD2. Per the germline V gene, CDR1 is MNHEY and CDR2 is SVGAGI. The J segment lost 5 bases and the V segment lost 11 bases, leaving 11 bases of the junction unmatched. The CDR3 is 14 amino acids. In DNA, the CDR3 is TGTGCCGCTAGCGGGGGCCTAGCGGGGGAGACCCAGTACTTC. Translation: CAASGGLAGETQYF.

This clone was observed a few times. The V call is TRBV6-5, the J call TRBJ2-1; D gene uncertain. The V gene lost 4 bases and the J gene lost 7 bases, with 5 bases spanning the gap. This CDR3 has 11 amino acids. Germline V CDR1 and CDR2: MNHEY, SVGAGI. The CDR3 is CASSFLNEQFF. In DNA form, the CDR3 reads TGTGCCAGCAGTTTTCTAAATGAGCAGTTCTTC.

The rearrangement joins TRBV5-1 to TRBJ2-5, with 12 bases identical to TRBD2. Germline-derived CDR1 and CDR2 are SGHRS and YFSETQ. The CDR3 covers 14 residues. The trim removed 6 bases at V and 4 bases at J, leaving 4 bases unmatched. CDR3 bases: TGCGCCAGCACGACTAGCGGGGGAAGAGAGACCCAGTACTTC. The encoded protein is CASTTSGGRETQYF.

Comment on this clone: Other DNA sequences in the sample encode the same CDR3. V is TRBV19 and J is TRBJ1-2, with unresolved D. This CDR3 has 13 residues. The germline gives CDR1 LNHDA, CDR2 SQIVND (reference sequence). V gave up 2 bases and J gave up 0 bases, with 4 bases separating them. CDR3 DNA sequence: TGTGCCAGTAGTATATTAGCTAACTATGGCTACACCTTC. The encoded protein is CASSILANYGYTF.

The gene calls are TRBV19 and TRBJ2-7; 7 nucleotides match TRBD1. This CDR3 has 16 residues. Germline assignment: CDR1 LNHDA and CDR2 SQIVND (reference sequence). Trimming cost V 3 bases and J 4 bases; bases outside gene matches: 12. Here the CDR3 reads CASSISGAGGQYEQYF. Written as DNA, the CDR3 is TGTGCCAGTAGTATTTCAGGGGCAGGGGGACAATACGAGCAGTACTTC.

V gene TRBV2 combines with J gene TRBJ2-7; 10 bases map to TRBD1. There are 17 residues in the CDR3. Losses at the gene ends were 2 bases for V and 4 bases for J; bases not matched to a gene: 11. Germline-derived CDR1 and CDR2 are SNHLY and FYNNEI. DNA of the CDR3: TGTGCCAGCAGTGAACACCCAGCCGGACAGGGGGGTTACGAGCAGTACTTC. The encoded protein is CASSEHPAGQGGYEQYF.

A single count supports this clone. V usage is TRBV6-6 and J usage is TRBJ1-3; the D is unclear. The CDR3 length is 15 residues. In germline, CDR1 is MNHNY, CDR2 SVGAGI (reference sequence). V dropped 2 bases and J dropped 4 bases, with 12 bases sitting between them. DNA for the CDR3: TGTGCCAGCAGTTACGCGGGGTCGGGGGGAAACACCATATATTTT. Encoded protein: CASSYAGSGGNTIYF.

The rearrangement joins TRBV3-1 (or the pseudogene TRBV3-2) to TRBJ1-2; D is uncertain. This CDR3 is 15 amino acids long. V was trimmed by 5 bases and J by 6 bases, leaving 19 bases between them. Per the germline V gene, CDR1 is LGHDT and CDR2 is YNNKEL (reference sequence). CDR3 bases: TGTGCCAGCAGCGTCACCCGGAGAGCCGACGATGGCTACACCTTC. It encodes CASSVTRRADDGYTF.

The V and J genes are TRBV9 and TRBJ1-6; the D is unclear. V was pared by 0 bases and J by 11 bases, with 9 bases between. The CDR3 consists of 13 residues. The germline gives CDR1 SGDLS, CDR2 YYNGEE. The chain's CDR3 is CASSVDLGPPLHF. The CDR3, as DNA: TGTGCCAGCAGCGTAGATCTGGGCCCACCCCTCCACTTT. Based on the CDR3 plus reference TRBV9 and TRBJ1-6, the full variable domain is DSGVTQTPKHLITATGQRVTLRCSPRSGDLSVYWYQQSLDQGLQFLIQYYNGEERAKGNILERFSAQQFPDLHSELNLSSLELGDSALYFCASSVDLGPPLHFGNGTRLTVT.